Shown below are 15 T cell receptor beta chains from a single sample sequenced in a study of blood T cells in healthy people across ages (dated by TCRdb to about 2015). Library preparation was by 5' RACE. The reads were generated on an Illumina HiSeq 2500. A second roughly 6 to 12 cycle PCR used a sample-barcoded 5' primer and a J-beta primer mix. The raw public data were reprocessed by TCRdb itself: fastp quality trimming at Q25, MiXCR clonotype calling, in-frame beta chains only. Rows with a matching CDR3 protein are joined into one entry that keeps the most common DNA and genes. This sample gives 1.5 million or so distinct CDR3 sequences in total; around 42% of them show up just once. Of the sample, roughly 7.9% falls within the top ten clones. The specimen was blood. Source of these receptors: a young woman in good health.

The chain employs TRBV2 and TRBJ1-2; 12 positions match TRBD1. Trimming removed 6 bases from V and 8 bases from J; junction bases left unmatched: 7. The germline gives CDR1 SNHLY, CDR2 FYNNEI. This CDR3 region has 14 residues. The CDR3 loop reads CASSFGTGGKGYTF. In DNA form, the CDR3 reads TGTGCCAGCAGCTTCGGGACAGGGGGCAAAGGCTACACCTTC.

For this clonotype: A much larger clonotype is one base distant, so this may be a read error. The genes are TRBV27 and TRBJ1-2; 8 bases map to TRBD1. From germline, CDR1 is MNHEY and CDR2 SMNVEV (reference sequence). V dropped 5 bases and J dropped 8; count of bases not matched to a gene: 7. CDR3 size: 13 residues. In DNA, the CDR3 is TGTGCCAGCAGTCCCTGGACAGGGAGCGGCTACACCTTC. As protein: CASSPWTGSGYTF.

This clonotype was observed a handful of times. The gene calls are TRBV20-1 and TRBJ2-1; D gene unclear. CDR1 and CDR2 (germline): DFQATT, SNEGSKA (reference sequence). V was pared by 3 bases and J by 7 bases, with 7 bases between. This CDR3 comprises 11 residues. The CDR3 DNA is TGCAGTGCTAGCCAGTGGAATGAGCAGTTCTTC. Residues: CSASQWNEQFF.

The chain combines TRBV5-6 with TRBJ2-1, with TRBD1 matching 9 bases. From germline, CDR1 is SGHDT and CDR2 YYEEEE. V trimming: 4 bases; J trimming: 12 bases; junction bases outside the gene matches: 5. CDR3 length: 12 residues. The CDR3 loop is CASSPTDRGQFF. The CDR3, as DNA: TGTGCCAGCAGCCCAACGGACAGGGGGCAGTTCTTC.

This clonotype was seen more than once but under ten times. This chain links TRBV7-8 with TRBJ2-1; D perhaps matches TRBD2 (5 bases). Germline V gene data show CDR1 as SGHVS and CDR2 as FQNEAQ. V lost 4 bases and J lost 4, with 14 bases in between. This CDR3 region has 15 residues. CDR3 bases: TGTGCCAGCAGCTCGGCGCGGGTGGGGTACAATGAGCAGTTCTTC. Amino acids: CASSSARVGYNEQFF. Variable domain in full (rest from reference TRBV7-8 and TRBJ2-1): GAGVSQSPRYKVAKRGQDVALRCDPISGHVSLFWYQQALGQGPEFLTYFQNEAQLDKSGLPSDRFFAERPEGSVSTLKIQRTQQEDSAVYLCASSSARVGYNEQFFGPGTRLTVL.

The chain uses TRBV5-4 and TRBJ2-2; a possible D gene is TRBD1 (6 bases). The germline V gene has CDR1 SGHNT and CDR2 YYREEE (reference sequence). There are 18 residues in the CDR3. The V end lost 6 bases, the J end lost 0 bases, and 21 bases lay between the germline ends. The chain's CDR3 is CASNQGGPTTSNTGELFF. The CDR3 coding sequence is TGTGCCAGCAACCAAGGGGGTCCCACTACCTCGAACACCGGGGAGCTGTTTTTT.

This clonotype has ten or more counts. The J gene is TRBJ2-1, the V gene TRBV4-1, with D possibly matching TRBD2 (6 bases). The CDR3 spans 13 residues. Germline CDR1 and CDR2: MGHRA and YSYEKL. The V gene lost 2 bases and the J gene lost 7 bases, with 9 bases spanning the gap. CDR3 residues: CASSQQLANEQFF. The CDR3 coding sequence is TGCGCCAGCAGCCAACAACTAGCAAATGAGCAGTTCTTC.

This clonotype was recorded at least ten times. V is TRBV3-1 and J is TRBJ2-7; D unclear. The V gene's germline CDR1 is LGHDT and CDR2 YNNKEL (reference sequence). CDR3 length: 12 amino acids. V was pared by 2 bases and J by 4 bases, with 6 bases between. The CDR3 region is CASSQSGYEQYF. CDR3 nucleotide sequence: TGTGCCAGCAGCCAATCCGGGTACGAGCAGTACTTC.

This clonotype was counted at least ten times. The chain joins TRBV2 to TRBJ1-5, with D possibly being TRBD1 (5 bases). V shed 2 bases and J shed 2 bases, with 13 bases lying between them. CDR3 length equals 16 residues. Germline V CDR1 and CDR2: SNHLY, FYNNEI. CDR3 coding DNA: TGTGCCAGCAGTGAATATGGGGGGAGCGGCAATCAGCCCCAGCATTTT. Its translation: CASSEYGGSGNQPQHF.

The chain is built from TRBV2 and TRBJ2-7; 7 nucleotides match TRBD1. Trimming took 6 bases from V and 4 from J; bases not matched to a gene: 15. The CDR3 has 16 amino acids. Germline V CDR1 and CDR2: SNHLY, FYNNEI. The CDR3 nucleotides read TGTGCCAGCAGACTCATAGGGGACAGTCCCTCTTACGAGCAGTACTTC. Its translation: CASRLIGDSPSYEQYF.

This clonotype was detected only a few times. CDR3 sequence reads: CASSQRGQGTDTQYF. In DNA form, the CDR3 reads TGCGCCAGCAGCCAAAGAGGGCAGGGCACAGATACGCAGTATTTT. The chain employs TRBV4-1 and TRBJ2-3; weak D call: TRBD2 (5 bases). CDR1 is MGHRA, CDR2 YSYEKL, per germline. The CDR3 length is 15 residues. Trimming cost V 2 bases and J 1 base, with 10 bases left between them.

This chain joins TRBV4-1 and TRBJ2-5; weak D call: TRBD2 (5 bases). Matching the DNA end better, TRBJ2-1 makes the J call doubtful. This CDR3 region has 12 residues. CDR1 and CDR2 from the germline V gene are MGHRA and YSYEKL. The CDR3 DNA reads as TGCGCCAGCAGCCGGAAGGGAGAGACCCAGTTCTTC. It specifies CASSRKGETQFF.

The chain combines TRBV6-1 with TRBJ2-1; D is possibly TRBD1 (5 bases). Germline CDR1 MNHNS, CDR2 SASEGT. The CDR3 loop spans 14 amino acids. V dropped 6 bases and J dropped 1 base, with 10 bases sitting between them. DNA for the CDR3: TGTGCCAGCAGCAGGGTGGGATCCTACAATGAGCAGTTCTTC. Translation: CASSRVGSYNEQFF.

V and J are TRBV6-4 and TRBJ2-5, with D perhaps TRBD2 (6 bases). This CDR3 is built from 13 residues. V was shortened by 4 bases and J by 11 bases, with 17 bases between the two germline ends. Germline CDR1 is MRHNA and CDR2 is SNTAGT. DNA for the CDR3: TGTGCCAGCAGTGGCTGTAGTCTCGGAGGGCAGTACTTC. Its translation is CASSGCSLGGQYF.

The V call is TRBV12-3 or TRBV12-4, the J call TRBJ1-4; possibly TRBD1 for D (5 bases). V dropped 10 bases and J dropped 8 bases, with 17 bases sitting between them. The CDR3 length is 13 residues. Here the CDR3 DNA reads TGTGCCACCATGGGACGATGGGACGAAAAACTGTTTTTT. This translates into CATMGRWDEKLFF.